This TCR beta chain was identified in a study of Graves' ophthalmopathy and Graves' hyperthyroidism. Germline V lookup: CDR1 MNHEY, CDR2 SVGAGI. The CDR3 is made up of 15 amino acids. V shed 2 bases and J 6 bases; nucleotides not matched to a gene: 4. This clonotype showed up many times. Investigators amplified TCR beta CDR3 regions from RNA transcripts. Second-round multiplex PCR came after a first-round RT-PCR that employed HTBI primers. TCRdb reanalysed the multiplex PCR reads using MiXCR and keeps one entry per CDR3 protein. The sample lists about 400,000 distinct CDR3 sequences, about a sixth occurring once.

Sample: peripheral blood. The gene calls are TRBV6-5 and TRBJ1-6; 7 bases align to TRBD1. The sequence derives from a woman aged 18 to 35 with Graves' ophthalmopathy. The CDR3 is CASSYRDSSNSPLHF. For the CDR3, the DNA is TGTGCCAGCAGTTACAGGGACAGCTCTAATTCACCCCTCCACTTT.